Following are 24 T cell receptor beta chains from one sample sequenced in a study of T cells after yellow fever vaccination. One entry per CDR3 protein results from TCRdb running MiXCR on the 5' RACE reads. Of more than 250,000 distinct CDR3 sequences in the sample, around 6.8% are singletons; the top ten hold roughly a sixth. The sequencing here drew on PBMCs, taken roughly 47 days after the first yellow fever vaccination. Source of these receptors: a man aged 18-30 years who received the YFV17D yellow fever vaccine.

This clonotype has only a few counts. The gene calls are TRBV11-2 and TRBJ2-5, with D unclear. Germline V gene data show CDR1 as SGHAT and CDR2 as FQNNGV. Trimming stripped 6 bases from V and 4 bases from J, with 12 bases between. This CDR3 is built from 13 residues. The CDR3 DNA is TGTGCCAGCAGGATAACGGTTGGAGAGACCCAGTACTTC. Its protein is CASRITVGETQYF. Based on the CDR3 plus reference TRBV11-2 and TRBJ2-5, the full variable domain is EAGVAQSPRYKIIEKRQSVAFWCNPISGHATLYWYQQILGQGPKLLIQFQNNGVVDDSQLPKDRFSAERLKGVDSTLKIQPAKLEDSAVYLCASRITVGETQYFGPGTRLLVL.

This clonotype turned up a few times. V and J are TRBV5-1 and TRBJ2-1; perhaps TRBD2 as D (6 bases). Germline lookup yields CDR1 SGHRS and CDR2 YFSETQ. This CDR3 comprises 15 residues. Trimming took 3 bases from V and 2 from J, leaving 12 bases between them. This CDR3 reads CASSWEAFTYNEQFF. The CDR3 DNA follows: TGCGCCAGCAGCTGGGAGGCGTTTACCTACAATGAGCAGTTCTTC. The full variable domain, in which reference TRBV5-1 and TRBJ2-1 provide the parts outside the CDR3, is KAGVTQTPRYLIKTRGQQVTLSCSPISGHRSVSWYQQTPGQGLQFLFEYFSETQRNKGNFPGRFSGRQFSNSRSEMNVSTLELGDSALYLCASSWEAFTYNEQFFGPGTRLTVL.

This sequence joins TRBV27 and TRBJ1-1; TRBD1 might be the D (6 bases). CDR3 length: 13 amino acids. Germline assignment: CDR1 MNHEY and CDR2 SMNVEV (reference sequence). The V end lost 10 bases, the J end lost 3 bases, and 15 bases lay between the germline ends. The CDR3 loop reads CATAGGADTEAFF. CDR3 nucleotide sequence: TGTGCCACCGCCGGGGGGGCAGACACTGAAGCTTTCTTT.

In this sample, this clonotype turned up a few times. This chain connects TRBV24-1 to TRBJ1-2; the D gene is possibly TRBD1 (6 bases). The V gene's germline CDR1 is KGHDR and CDR2 SFDVKD. Trimming took off 6 bases at V and 4 bases at J, with 14 bases between the two ends. The CDR3 is 14 residues long. The CDR3 DNA is TGTGCCACCAGTCTCTCGACAGGAGCCTATGGCTACACCTTC. It specifies CATSLSTGAYGYTF.

This clonotype has only one observation. The chain is built from TRBV4-1 and TRBJ1-2, with TRBD1 matching 10 bases. Germline CDR1 and CDR2: MGHRA and YSYEKL. V shed 0 bases and J 2 bases; nucleotides not matched to a gene: 9. The CDR3 runs to 18 residues. This CDR3 reads CASSQEGPGQGSNYGYTF. Here the CDR3 DNA reads TGCGCCAGCAGCCAAGAAGGCCCGGGACAGGGGTCAAACTATGGCTACACCTTC.

This clonotype is a singleton in its sample. This chain connects TRBV28 to TRBJ2-5; D uncertain. The CDR3 has 13 residues. CDR1 and CDR2 (germline): MDHEN, SYDVKM. The V gene lost 5 bases and the J gene lost 1 base, with 8 bases spanning the gap. This chain's CDR3 is CASSTRPQETQYF. CDR3 coding DNA: TGTGCCAGCAGTACCCGCCCCCAAGAGACCCAGTACTTC.

The chain has TRBV7-2 and TRBJ1-1; D may be TRBD1 (6 bases). The V gene lost 7 bases and the J gene lost 4 bases, with 25 bases spanning the gap. Germline assignment: CDR1 SGHTA and CDR2 FQGNSA. This CDR3 is built from 17 residues. CDR3 DNA sequence: TGTGCCAGCATTCGCGGGGGCGCTGGGTCGATGGGCACTGAAGCTTTCTTT. This encodes CASIRGGAGSMGTEAFF.

This clonotype was found a few times. This chain joins TRBV7-2 and TRBJ2-3; maybe TRBD2 (7 bases). Germline V gene data show CDR1 as SGHTA and CDR2 as FQGNSA. The CDR3 runs to 17 residues. The V end was cut by 2 bases, the J end by 6 bases, with 21 bases between. The CDR3 region is CASSLLKTGGSTDTQYF. Here the CDR3 DNA reads TGTGCCAGCAGCTTACTTAAGACGGGGGGCAGTACGGATACGCAGTATTTT.

The rearrangement joins TRBV5-1 to TRBJ2-1, with TRBD1 matching 7 bases. With 2 bases clipped from V and 9 bases from J, the junction kept 5 bases outside the gene matches. Germline lookup yields CDR1 SGHRS and CDR2 YFSETQ. CDR3 size: 13 residues. The CDR3 DNA sequence: TGCGCCAGCAGCTTTGGACAGGCGGTTGAGCAGTTCTTC. Its protein is CASSFGQAVEQFF.

This clonotype was counted between two and nine times. The chain links TRBV10-3 to TRBJ2-2, with D hard to call. The CDR3 is made up of 12 amino acids. The V end was cut by 6 bases, the J end by 1 base, with 3 bases between. From germline, CDR1 is ENHRY and CDR2 SYGVKD. The CDR3 coding sequence is TGTGCCATCAGACTGAACACCGGGGAGCTGTTTTTT. It translates to CAIRLNTGELFF.

The sample holds a few counts of this clonotype. The CDR3 protein is CASSQDPRGRGPGKLFF. CDR3 coding DNA: TGCGCCAGCAGCCAAGATCCCCGGGGTCGGGGGCCAGGGAAACTGTTTTTT. This chain connects TRBV4-3 to TRBJ1-4; possible D gene TRBD1, 6 bases. V was shortened by 0 bases and J by 11 bases, with 22 bases between the two germline ends. The CDR3 has 17 residues. CDR1 is LGHNA and CDR2 is YSLEER in the germline V gene.

The chain combines TRBV4-1 with TRBJ2-7, with D unresolved. Germline V gives CDR1 MGHRA, CDR2 YSYEKL. V was trimmed by 4 bases and J by 0 bases, leaving 10 bases between them. This CDR3 region has 14 residues. Here the CDR3 reads CASSRTVSSYEQYF. As DNA, the CDR3 is TGCGCCAGCAGCCGGACGGTAAGCTCCTACGAGCAGTACTTC.

For the CDR3, the DNA is TGTGCCAGCAGCCGAGACAGTTGGGACACCGGGGAGCTGTTTTTT. It yields the protein CASSRDSWDTGELFF. The chain recombines TRBV7-9 with TRBJ2-2, with D tentatively TRBD1 (5 bases). V was trimmed by 5 bases and J by 3 bases, leaving 13 bases between them. CDR3 length equals 15 residues. Germline V gene data show CDR1 as SEHNR and CDR2 as FQNEAQ (reference sequence).

This clonotype was seen repeatedly, ten times or more. The chain joins TRBV5-1 to TRBJ1-1; 10 bases line up with TRBD1. The CDR3 totals 14 residues. V gave up 3 bases and J gave up 5 bases; unmatched junction bases: 4. Germline V CDR1 and CDR2: SGHRS, YFSETQ. This chain's CDR3 is CASSWDRGGTEAFF. The CDR3 DNA sequence: TGCGCCAGCAGCTGGGACAGGGGTGGAACTGAAGCTTTCTTT.

V usage is TRBV5-6 and J usage is TRBJ1-1; unclear D gene. The CDR3 has 12 amino acids. Trimming left V 1 base short and J 8 bases short, with 9 bases between. The germline CDR1 and CDR2 sequences are SGHDT and YYEEEE. The CDR3 region has the DNA TGTGCCAGCAGCTTGTTCTTGTCGGAAGCTTTCTTT. Protein product: CASSLFLSEAFF. Combining the CDR3 with reference TRBV5-6 and TRBJ1-1 gives the whole variable domain DAGVTQSPTHLIKTRGQQVTLRCSPKSGHDTVSWYQQALGQGPQFIFQYYEEEERQRGNFPDRFSGHQFPNYSSELNVNALLLGDSALYLCASSLFLSEAFFGQGTRLTVV.

The sample holds many counts of this clonotype. The chain has TRBV18 and TRBJ1-4; D might be TRBD1 (6 bases). With 6 bases removed from V and 13 bases from J, the gap between germline ends came to 15 bases. This CDR3 has 12 amino acids. Germline lookup yields CDR1 KGHSH and CDR2 LQKENI. The CDR3 nucleotides are TGTGCCAGCTCCCAGGAGCAGACAGGACTGTTTTTT. Its translation is CASSQEQTGLFF.

This clonotype turned up a few times. The chain links TRBV3-1 to TRBJ1-3, with D possibly matching TRBD1 (5 bases). Germline CDR1 LGHDT, CDR2 YNNKEL (reference sequence). The CDR3 extends over 16 amino acids. With 1 base removed from V and 4 bases from J, the gap between germline ends came to 14 bases. As DNA, the CDR3 is TGTGCCAGCAGCCAAGGCGAGACAGTTGGGGGAAACACCATATATTTT. Its translation is CASSQGETVGGNTIYF.

This clonotype was found once. The genes are TRBV5-5 and TRBJ1-1; no clear D. The CDR3 is 15 residues long. The V and J ends lost 0 bases and 3 bases respectively, with 12 bases between them. CDR1 and CDR2 from the germline V gene are SGHKS and YYEKEE (reference sequence). CDR3 region: CASSLAAGRHTEAFF. The CDR3, as DNA: TGTGCCAGCAGCTTGGCCGCGGGGAGGCACACTGAAGCTTTCTTT.

With regard to this clonotype: The DNA is omitted, as the CDR3 cannot be located on it reliably, and the CDR3 follows TCRdb's listing. This chain connects TRBV20-1 to TRBJ2-3; the D call in the table, TRBD1, was not verified against the DNA. Inclusive of both ends, the CDR3 amounts to 16 amino acids. Germline V gene lookup returns CDR1 DFQATT and CDR2 SNEGSKA (reference sequence). CDR3 residues: CCARDFGGGSTDTEYF.

This clonotype came up a few times. The chain combines TRBV5-6 with TRBJ1-2; D call uncertain. The CDR3 has 13 residues. Germline V gives CDR1 SGHDT, CDR2 YYEEEE. V shed 6 bases and J shed 4 bases, with 13 bases lying between them. The chain's CDR3 is CASTFSAPYGYTF. CDR3 DNA sequence: TGTGCCAGCACCTTCTCGGCGCCCTATGGCTACACCTTC.

The rearrangement uses TRBV5-5 and TRBJ2-4, with D possibly TRBD1 on 6 matching bases. The CDR3 has 17 amino acids. The germline V gene encodes CDR1 SGHKS and CDR2 YYEKEE (reference sequence). V lost 0 bases and J 1 base, leaving 14 bases between the germline ends. The CDR3 nucleotides read TGTGCCAGCAGCTTGGTACAGGGCTCCTTGGCCAAAAACATTCAGTACTTC. Translation gives CASSLVQGSLAKNIQYF.

The chain recombines TRBV20-1 with TRBJ2-3; unclear D gene. CDR1 is DFQATT and CDR2 is SNEGSKA in the germline V gene (reference sequence). This CDR3 contains 15 residues. The ends were cut back, 4 bases at V and 4 bases at J, with 18 bases in the middle. As DNA, the CDR3 is TGCAGTGCTACCCGGACCGACTCCTCGGCAGATACGCAGTATTTT. Translation gives CSATRTDSSADTQYF.

This clonotype was seen a handful of times. The chain has TRBV4-3 and TRBJ2-5; 8 bases agree with TRBD2. V was clipped by 0 bases and J by 5 bases; unmatched bases: 8. The germline V gene encodes CDR1 LGHNA and CDR2 YSLEER. The length of the CDR3 is 16 residues. The CDR3 coding sequence is TGCGCCAGCAGCCAAGAGAGGACGGGGGGGCTGGAGACCCAGTACTTC. Translating it yields CASSQERTGGLETQYF.

The V gene is TRBV11-2, the J gene TRBJ2-4; D not resolved. V lost 1 base and J 2 bases, leaving 15 bases between the germline ends. Germline CDR1 reads SGHAT; CDR2 reads FQNNGV. There are 17 residues in the CDR3. The CDR3 sequence is CASSLGVGPSSKNIQYF. The CDR3 bases are TGTGCCAGCAGCTTAGGGGTAGGCCCATCTTCCAAAAACATTCAGTACTTC.